A single sample gave rise to the 21 T cell receptor beta chains below, sequenced in a study of T-cell reconstitution after alpha-beta-depleted transplantation in children. Preparation of the TCRbeta library was carried out with unique molecular identifiers. TCRdb re-called the PCR reads through MiXCR, storing one row per CDR3 protein. The repertoire has 400,000 to 450,000 distinct CDR3 sequences, roughly two fifths of them found once; the top ten carry 25% to 30%. This specimen was PBMCs, taken before TCRalphabeta/CD19-depleted stem cell transplant. Receptors were obtained from a girl between 2 and 10 years old with aplastic anemia, due to receive a stem cell transplant.

The V and J genes are TRBV5-5 and TRBJ1-3, with no clear D. The CDR3 runs 16 residues. V was shortened by 0 bases and J by 0 bases, with 10 bases between the two germline ends. The germline V gene has CDR1 SGHKS and CDR2 YYEKEE (reference sequence). CDR3 region: CASSLAQDYSGNTIYF. The CDR3 DNA follows: TGTGCCAGCAGCTTGGCTCAGGACTACTCTGGAAACACCATATATTTT. Supplemented by reference TRBV5-5 and TRBJ1-3, the full variable domain reads DAGVTQSPTHLIKTRGQQVTLRCSPISGHKSVSWYQQVLGQGPQFIFQYYEKEERGRGNFPDRFSARQFPNYSSELNVNALLLGDSALYLCASSLAQDYSGNTIYFGEGSWLTVV.

The genes are TRBV6-6 and TRBJ2-3, with no clear D. Germline loops: CDR1 MNHNY, CDR2 SVGAGI (reference sequence). Deletions cut 6 bases from V and 0 bases from J, with 7 bases between. This CDR3 is built from 13 residues. CDR3 protein: CASRYDSTDTQYF. The CDR3 DNA reads TGTGCCAGCAGGTACGACAGCACAGATACGCAGTATTTT.

V and J are TRBV19 and TRBJ2-2; D is perhaps TRBD1 (5 bases). The CDR3 consists of 14 residues. V was pared by 6 bases and J by 2 bases, with 10 bases between. In germline, CDR1 is LNHDA, CDR2 SQIVND (reference sequence). CDR3 DNA sequence: TGTGCCAGTAGACCTCAGGGAAACACCGGGGAGCTGTTTTTT. It translates to CASRPQGNTGELFF.

This sequence joins TRBV5-4 and TRBJ2-2; 10 nucleotides match TRBD2. The germline V gene has CDR1 SGHNT and CDR2 YYREEE (reference sequence). The CDR3 contains 15 residues. Trimming took 1 base from V and 6 from J; bases not matched to a gene: 3. CDR3 in DNA: TGTGCCAGCAGCTTGCTAGCGGGAGATTCCGGGGAGCTGTTTTTT. Protein: CASSLLAGDSGELFF.

V gene TRBV5-5 combines with J gene TRBJ2-7; TRBD2 matches at 9 bases. This CDR3 is 14 amino acids long. Germline-derived CDR1 and CDR2 are SGHKS and YYEKEE (reference sequence). After removal of 3 bases from V and 5 bases from J, the junction contained 6 bases not matched to a gene. DNA for the CDR3: TGTGCCAGCAGCTCGACTAGCGGCGGCCACGAGCAGTACTTC. It yields the protein CASSSTSGGHEQYF.

Many counts were recorded for this clonotype. The chain couples TRBV7-2 to TRBJ2-7; 7 bases are a match to TRBD2. The CDR3 covers 14 residues. CDR1 SGHTA and CDR2 FQGNSA come from the germline V gene. V trimming: 4 bases; J trimming: 4 bases; junction bases outside the gene matches: 7. CDR3 nucleotide sequence: TGTGCCAGCAGCTCCTCGGGAGGTATATACGAGCAGTACTTC. Protein: CASSSSGGIYEQYF.

The rearrangement uses TRBV5-4 and TRBJ2-1, with D perhaps given as TRBD1 or TRBD2 (5 bases each). Per germline, CDR1 SGHNT and CDR2 YYREEE (reference sequence). The CDR3 is 14 residues long. Trimming left V 4 bases short and J 8 bases short, with 16 bases between. CDR3 nucleotides: TGTGCCAGCAGCCCGCGGGCGGACAACGATGAGCAGTTCTTC. It encodes CASSPRADNDEQFF.

This clonotype was observed once. The rearrangement joins TRBV20-1 to TRBJ2-4; D not certain. The germline CDR1 and CDR2 sequences are DFQATT and SNEGSKA (reference sequence). The CDR3 consists of 14 residues. V lost 3 bases and J 2 bases, leaving 11 bases between the germline ends. The CDR3 bases are TGCAGTGCTAGGGCCGGACGGTCCAAAAACATTCAGTACTTC. It encodes CSARAGRSKNIQYF.

This clonotype was found a few times. CDR3 in DNA: TGTGCCATCAGTGAGGGGGCAAGGGGGAATTCACCCCTCCACTTT. Translating it yields CAISEGARGNSPLHF. The chain combines TRBV10-3 with TRBJ1-6; possible D gene TRBD1, 6 bases. V was clipped by 2 bases and J by 7 bases, with 12 bases between them. Germline loops: CDR1 ENHRY, CDR2 SYGVKD. This CDR3 is 15 amino acids long.

This chain connects TRBV20-1 to TRBJ1-2; no firm D call. Deletions cut 6 bases from V and 3 bases from J, with 17 bases between. The CDR3 is 14 residues long. Germline V gene sequence: CDR1 DFQATT, CDR2 SNEGSKA (reference sequence). The CDR3 DNA sequence: TGCAGTGCCTCCCGGAATGAGGGAGACTATGGCTACACCTTC. Translating it yields CSASRNEGDYGYTF.

Many counts were recorded for this clonotype. The chain recombines TRBV5-1 with TRBJ2-2, with 9 positions matching TRBD2. Germline CDR1 is SGHRS and CDR2 is YFSETQ. There are 16 residues in the CDR3. The ends lost 6 bases at V and 0 bases at J; junction bases unmatched: 6. The CDR3 nucleotides read TGCGCCAGCATCTTCAGCGGGAGGACGAACACCGGGGAGCTGTTTTTT. It encodes CASIFSGRTNTGELFF.

A remark on this clonotype: This clone may be a read error of a much larger clone one base away. The chain couples TRBV3-1 to TRBJ2-3; D is possibly TRBD1 or TRBD2 (5 bases each). This CDR3 region has 15 residues. Germline V gene data show CDR1 as LGHDT and CDR2 as YNNKEL (reference sequence). CDR3 nucleotide sequence: TGTGCCACCAGCCCTCGGGACGGGGGCACAGATACGCAGTATTTT. This encodes CATSPRDGGTDTQYF.

V usage is TRBV9 and J usage is TRBJ2-1; TRBD1 matches at 9 bases. The CDR3 sequence is 13 residues long. Germline V gene sequence: CDR1 SGDLS, CDR2 YYNGEE. V trimming: 6 bases; J trimming: 8 bases; junction bases outside the gene matches: 6. CDR3: CASTRDRVDEQFF. CDR3 nucleotide sequence: TGTGCCAGCACCAGGGACAGGGTAGATGAGCAGTTCTTC.

The count of this clonotype is one. This sequence joins TRBV5-1 and TRBJ2-1, with D perhaps matching TRBD1 (5 bases). The CDR3 length is 12 residues. CDR1 is SGHRS and CDR2 is YFSETQ in the germline V gene. With 4 bases removed from V and 7 bases from J, the gap between germline ends came to 9 bases. CDR3 protein: CASSETVNEQFF. CDR3 in DNA: TGCGCCAGCAGCGAGACAGTTAATGAGCAGTTCTTC.

This clonotype was seen more than once but under ten times. The V call is TRBV11-2, the J call TRBJ2-2; 16 bases fit TRBD2. CDR3 length: 18 amino acids. V was pared by 5 bases and J by 3 bases, with 6 bases of the junction left unmatched. Germline V CDR1 and CDR2: SGHAT, FQNNGV. The CDR3 sequence: CASSMGLAGGLYTGELFF. CDR3 DNA: TGTGCCAGCAGCATGGGACTAGCGGGAGGGTTATACACCGGGGAGCTGTTTTTT.

The chain couples TRBV10-3 to TRBJ2-5; 13 positions agree with TRBD2. The CDR3 totals 16 residues. Germline V gives CDR1 ENHRY, CDR2 SYGVKD. The V segment lost 2 bases and the J segment 3 bases; nucleotides outside the gene matches: 3. CDR3 amino acids: CAISEPGTSGEETQYF. As DNA, the CDR3 is TGTGCCATCAGTGAGCCCGGGACTAGCGGGGAAGAGACCCAGTACTTC.

About this clonotype: Mismatch with germline at one junction end may stem from a read error. The chain uses TRBV20-1 and TRBJ2-4, with 9 bases that match TRBD1. The CDR3 totals 14 residues. Germline-derived CDR1 and CDR2 are DFQATT and SNEGSKA (reference sequence). CDR3: CSASTFPPGQGRHF. In DNA form, the CDR3 reads TGCAGTGCTAGCACTTTCCCCCCGGGACAGGGTAGGCACTTC.

This clonotype showed up just once. This sequence joins TRBV20-1 and TRBJ1-5, with no clear D. The CDR3 contains 14 residues. V lost 1 base and J 4 bases, leaving 11 bases between the germline ends. CDR1 and CDR2 (germline): DFQATT, SNEGSKA (reference sequence). This CDR3 is CSARGPPPNQPQHF. The DNA for the CDR3 is TGCAGTGCTAGAGGCCCCCCCCCTAATCAGCCCCAGCATTTT.

This chain joins TRBV5-1 and TRBJ1-2; D unresolved. The germline CDR1 and CDR2 sequences are SGHRS and YFSETQ. This CDR3 has 14 residues. Trimming removed 4 bases at V and 2 bases at J, with 12 bases between. CDR3 region: CASSLGMENYGYTF. The CDR3 bases are TGCGCCAGCAGCCTAGGGATGGAAAACTATGGCTACACCTTC.

Written as DNA, the CDR3 is TGCGCCAGCAGCTTGGACGGGCACGTTTACAATGAGCAGTTCTTC. This sequence encodes CASSLDGHVYNEQFF. The V gene is TRBV5-1, the J gene TRBJ2-1; D is unclear. CDR1 is SGHRS, CDR2 YFSETQ, per germline. Trimming removed 0 bases from V and 4 bases from J, with 11 bases in between. The CDR3 runs to 15 residues.

The chain links TRBV20-1 to TRBJ2-7; 8 nucleotides agree with TRBD2. The V gene's germline CDR1 is DFQATT and CDR2 SNEGSKA (reference sequence). The trim removed 3 bases at V and 6 bases at J, leaving 19 bases unmatched. The CDR3 extends over 17 amino acids. The CDR3 sequence is CSASISPSGSLRGEQYF. In DNA form, the CDR3 reads TGCAGTGCTAGTATTTCCCCAAGCGGGAGCTTAAGGGGCGAGCAGTACTTC.